This entry concerns a single T cell receptor (beta chain). The antigen is not known. This entry comes from a study of early T cells in non-severe SARS-CoV-2 infection. General observations from the study: There was a bias toward anti-spike CD8 responses in VDJdb matching, which missed private and CD4 specificities.

Individual cDNA molecules received unique molecular identifiers during library preparation. TCRdb re-called the 5' RACE reads through MiXCR, storing one row per CDR3 protein. This sample has tens of thousands of distinct CDR3 sequences, with approximately 10% found just once. CDR1 is MNHEY, CDR2 SVGEGT, per germline. The germline V and J ends were trimmed by 4 bases and 4 bases, with 11 bases remaining between them. The CDR3 is 13 residues long. This clonotype originated in an adult who was a healthcare worker with PCR-confirmed SARS-CoV-2 infection or an uninfected control (not recorded which). Sequenced: whole blood. The chain links TRBV6-2 or TRBV6-3 to TRBJ2-7; D may match TRBD1 or TRBD2 (5 bases each). The CDR3 DNA reads as TGTGCCAGCAGTTGGGGGTTATTTTACGAGCAGTACTTC. Amino acid sequence: CASSWGLFYEQYF.